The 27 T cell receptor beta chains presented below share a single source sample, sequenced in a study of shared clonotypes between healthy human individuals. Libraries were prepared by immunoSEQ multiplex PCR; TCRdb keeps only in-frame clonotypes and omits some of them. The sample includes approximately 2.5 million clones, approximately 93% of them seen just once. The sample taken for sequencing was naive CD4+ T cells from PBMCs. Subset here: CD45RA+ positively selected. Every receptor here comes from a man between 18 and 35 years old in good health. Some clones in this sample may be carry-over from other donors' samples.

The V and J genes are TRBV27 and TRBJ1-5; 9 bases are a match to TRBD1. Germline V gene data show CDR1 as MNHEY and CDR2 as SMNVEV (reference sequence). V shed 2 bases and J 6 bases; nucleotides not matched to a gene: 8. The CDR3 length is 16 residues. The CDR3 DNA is TGTGCCAGCAGTTTAAGGGTGACAGGGGGAGGTCAGCCCCAGCATTTT. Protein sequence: CASSLRVTGGGQPQHF.

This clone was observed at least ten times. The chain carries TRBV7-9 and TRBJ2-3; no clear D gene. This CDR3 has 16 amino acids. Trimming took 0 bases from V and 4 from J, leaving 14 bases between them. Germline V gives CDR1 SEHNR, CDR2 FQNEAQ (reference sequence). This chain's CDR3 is CASSLARTLGADTQYF. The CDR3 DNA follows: TGTGCCAGCAGCTTAGCGCGGACCCTAGGCGCAGATACGCAGTATTTT.

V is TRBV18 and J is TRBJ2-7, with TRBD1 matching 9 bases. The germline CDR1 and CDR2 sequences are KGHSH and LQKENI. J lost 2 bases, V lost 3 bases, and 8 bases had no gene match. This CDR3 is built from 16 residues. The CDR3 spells CASSPQTGGTAYEQYF. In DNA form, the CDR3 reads TGTGCCAGCTCACCTCAGACAGGGGGAACGGCCTACGAGCAGTACTTC. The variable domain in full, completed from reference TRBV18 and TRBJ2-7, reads NAGVMQNPRHLVRRRGQEARLRCSPMKGHSHVYWYRQLPEEGLKFMVYLQKENIIDESGMPKERFSAEFPKEGPSILRIQQVVRGDSAAYFCASSPQTGGTAYEQYFGPGTRLTVT.

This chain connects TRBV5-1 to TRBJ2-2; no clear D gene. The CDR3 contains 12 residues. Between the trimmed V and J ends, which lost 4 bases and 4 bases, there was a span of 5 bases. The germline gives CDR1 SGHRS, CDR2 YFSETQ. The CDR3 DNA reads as TGCGCCAGCAGCCCCCGCACCGGGGAGCTGTTTTTT. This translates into CASSPRTGELFF.

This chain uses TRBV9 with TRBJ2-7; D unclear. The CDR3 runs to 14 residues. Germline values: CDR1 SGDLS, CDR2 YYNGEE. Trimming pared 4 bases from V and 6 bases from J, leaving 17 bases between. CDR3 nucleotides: TGTGCCAGCAGCCCAAAGGTGGGAACGGGCGAGCAGTACTTC. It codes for CASSPKVGTGEQYF.

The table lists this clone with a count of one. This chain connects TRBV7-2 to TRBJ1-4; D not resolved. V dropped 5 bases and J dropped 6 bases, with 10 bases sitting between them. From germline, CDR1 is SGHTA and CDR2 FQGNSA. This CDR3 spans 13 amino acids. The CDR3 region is CASSIQRDEKLFF. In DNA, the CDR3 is TGTGCCAGCAGCATCCAAAGGGATGAAAAACTGTTTTTT.

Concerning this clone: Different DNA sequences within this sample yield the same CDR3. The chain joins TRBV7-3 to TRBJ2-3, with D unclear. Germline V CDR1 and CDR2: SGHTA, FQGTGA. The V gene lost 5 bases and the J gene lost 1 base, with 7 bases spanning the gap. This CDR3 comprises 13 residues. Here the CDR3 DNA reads TGTGCCAGCAGCCCCCCAGGCACAGATACGCAGTATTTT. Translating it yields CASSPPGTDTQYF.

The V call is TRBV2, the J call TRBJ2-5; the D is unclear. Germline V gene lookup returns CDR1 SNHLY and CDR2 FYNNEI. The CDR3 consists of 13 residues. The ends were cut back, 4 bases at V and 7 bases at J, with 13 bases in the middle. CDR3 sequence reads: CASSASPEGTQYF. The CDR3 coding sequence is TGTGCCAGCAGTGCCTCCCCCGAAGGGACCCAGTACTTC.

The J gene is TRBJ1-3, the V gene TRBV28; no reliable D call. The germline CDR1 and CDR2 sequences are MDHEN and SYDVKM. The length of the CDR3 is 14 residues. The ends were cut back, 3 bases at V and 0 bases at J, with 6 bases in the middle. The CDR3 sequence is CASSFIPSGNTIYF. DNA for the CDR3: TGTGCCAGCAGTTTTATCCCCTCTGGAAACACCATATATTTT.

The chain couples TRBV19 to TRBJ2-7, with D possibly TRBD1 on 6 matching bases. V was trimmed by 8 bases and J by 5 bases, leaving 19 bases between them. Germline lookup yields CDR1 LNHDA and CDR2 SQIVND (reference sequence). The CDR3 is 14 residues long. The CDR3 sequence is CASPRGQEIHEQYF. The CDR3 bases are TGTGCCAGTCCCAGGGGCCAGGAAATCCACGAGCAGTACTTC.

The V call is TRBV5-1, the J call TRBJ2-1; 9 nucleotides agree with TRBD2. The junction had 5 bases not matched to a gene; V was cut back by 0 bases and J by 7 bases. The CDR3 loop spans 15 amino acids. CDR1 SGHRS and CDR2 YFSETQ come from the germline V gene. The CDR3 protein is CASSLVIAGVNEQFF. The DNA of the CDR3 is TGCGCCAGCAGCTTGGTAATAGCGGGAGTAAATGAGCAGTTCTTC.

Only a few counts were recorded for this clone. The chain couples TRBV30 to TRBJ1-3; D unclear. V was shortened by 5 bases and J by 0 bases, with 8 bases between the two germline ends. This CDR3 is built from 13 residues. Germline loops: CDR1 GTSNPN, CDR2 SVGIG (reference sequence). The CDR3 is CAWQENSGNTIYF. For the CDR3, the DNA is TGTGCCTGGCAGGAAAACTCTGGAAACACCATATATTTT.

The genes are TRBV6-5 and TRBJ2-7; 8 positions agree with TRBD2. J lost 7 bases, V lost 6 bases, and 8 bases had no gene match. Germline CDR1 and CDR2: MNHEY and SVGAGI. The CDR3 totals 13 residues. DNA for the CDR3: TGTGCCAGCAGACACGGACTAGCCGGAGAGCAGTACTTC. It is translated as CASRHGLAGEQYF.

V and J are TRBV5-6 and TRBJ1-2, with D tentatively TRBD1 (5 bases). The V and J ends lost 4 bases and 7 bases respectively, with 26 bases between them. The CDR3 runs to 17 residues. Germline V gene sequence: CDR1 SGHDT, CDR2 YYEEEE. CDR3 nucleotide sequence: TGTGCCAGCAGCCCGGGACCGCAGCATCCCTCAGGCTCTGGCTACACCTTC. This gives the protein CASSPGPQHPSGSGYTF.

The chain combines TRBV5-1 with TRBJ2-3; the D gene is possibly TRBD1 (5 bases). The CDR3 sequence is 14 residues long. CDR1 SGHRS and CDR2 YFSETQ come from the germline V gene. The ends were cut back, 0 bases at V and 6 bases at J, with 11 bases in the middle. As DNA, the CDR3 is TGCGCCAGCAGCTTGGGACAGCCGGTGGATACGCAGTATTTT. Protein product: CASSLGQPVDTQYF.

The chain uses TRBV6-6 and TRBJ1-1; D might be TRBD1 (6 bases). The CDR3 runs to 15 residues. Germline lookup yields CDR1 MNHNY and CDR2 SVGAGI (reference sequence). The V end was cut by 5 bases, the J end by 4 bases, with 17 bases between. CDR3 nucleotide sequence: TGTGCCAGCAGTCCCCCAGGGGCCGGGGGCACTGAAGCTTTCTTT. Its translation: CASSPPGAGGTEAFF.

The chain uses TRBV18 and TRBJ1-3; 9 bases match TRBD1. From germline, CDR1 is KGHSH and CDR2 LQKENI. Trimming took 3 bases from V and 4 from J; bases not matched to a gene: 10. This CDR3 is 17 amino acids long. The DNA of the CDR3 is TGTGCCAGCTCACCTCCTTCCGGGACAGGGTACGGAAACACCATATATTTT. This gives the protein CASSPPSGTGYGNTIYF. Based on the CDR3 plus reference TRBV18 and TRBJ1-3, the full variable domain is NAGVMQNPRHLVRRRGQEARLRCSPMKGHSHVYWYRQLPEEGLKFMVYLQKENIIDESGMPKERFSAEFPKEGPSILRIQQVVRGDSAAYFCASSPPSGTGYGNTIYFGEGSWLTVV.

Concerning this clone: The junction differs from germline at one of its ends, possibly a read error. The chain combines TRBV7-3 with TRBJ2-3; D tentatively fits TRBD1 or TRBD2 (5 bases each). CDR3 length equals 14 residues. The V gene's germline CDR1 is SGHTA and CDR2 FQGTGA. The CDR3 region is CASSLTRDADTQYF. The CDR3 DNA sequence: TGTGCCAGCAGCCTAACCAGGGACGCAGATACGCAGTATTTT.

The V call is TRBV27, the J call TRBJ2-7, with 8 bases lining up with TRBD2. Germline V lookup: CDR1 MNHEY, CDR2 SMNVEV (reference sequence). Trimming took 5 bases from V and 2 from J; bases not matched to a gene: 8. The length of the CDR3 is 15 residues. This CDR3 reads CASSPWGSGTYEQYF. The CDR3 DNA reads TGTGCCAGCAGTCCGTGGGGTAGCGGGACCTACGAGCAGTACTTC.

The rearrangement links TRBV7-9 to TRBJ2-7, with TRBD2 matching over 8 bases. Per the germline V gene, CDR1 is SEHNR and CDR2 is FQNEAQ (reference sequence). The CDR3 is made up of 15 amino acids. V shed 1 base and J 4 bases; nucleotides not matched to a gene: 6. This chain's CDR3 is CASSLEAGGVYEQYF. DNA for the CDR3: TGTGCCAGCAGCTTAGAGGCGGGGGGCGTGTACGAGCAGTACTTC.

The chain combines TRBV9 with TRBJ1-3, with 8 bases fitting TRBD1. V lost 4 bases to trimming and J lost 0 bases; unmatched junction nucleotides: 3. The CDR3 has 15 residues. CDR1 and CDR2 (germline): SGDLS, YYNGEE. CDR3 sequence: CASSTGQGSGNTIYF. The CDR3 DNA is TGTGCCAGCAGCACCGGACAGGGCTCTGGAAACACCATATATTTT.

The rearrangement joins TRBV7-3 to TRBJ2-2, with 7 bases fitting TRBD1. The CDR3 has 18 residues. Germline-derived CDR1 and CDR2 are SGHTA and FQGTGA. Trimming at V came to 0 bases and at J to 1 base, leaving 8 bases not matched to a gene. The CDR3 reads CASSLTPRTGENTGELFF. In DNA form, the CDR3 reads TGTGCCAGCAGCTTAACTCCCCGGACAGGAGAGAACACCGGGGAGCTGTTTTTT.

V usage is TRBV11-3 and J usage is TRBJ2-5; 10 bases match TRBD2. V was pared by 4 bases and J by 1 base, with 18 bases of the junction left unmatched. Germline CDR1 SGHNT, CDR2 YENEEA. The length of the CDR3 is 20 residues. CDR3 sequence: CASSSLRGLAGVPAQETQYF. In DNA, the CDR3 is TGTGCCAGCAGCTCCCTGAGGGGGCTAGCGGGAGTCCCCGCCCAAGAGACCCAGTACTTC.

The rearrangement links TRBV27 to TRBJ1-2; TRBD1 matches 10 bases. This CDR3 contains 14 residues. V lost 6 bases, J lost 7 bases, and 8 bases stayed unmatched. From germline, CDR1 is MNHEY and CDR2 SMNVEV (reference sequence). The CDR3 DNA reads TGTGCCAGCAGCCGTGACAGGGGGCCGATTGGCTACACCTTC. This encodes CASSRDRGPIGYTF.

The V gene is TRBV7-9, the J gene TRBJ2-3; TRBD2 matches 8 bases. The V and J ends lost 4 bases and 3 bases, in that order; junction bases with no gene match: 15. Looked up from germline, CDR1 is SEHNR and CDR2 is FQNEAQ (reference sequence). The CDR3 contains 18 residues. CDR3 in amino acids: CASSSPGLEVVGTDTQYF. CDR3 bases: TGTGCCAGCAGCTCCCCGGGACTAGAGGTTGTTGGAACAGATACGCAGTATTTT.

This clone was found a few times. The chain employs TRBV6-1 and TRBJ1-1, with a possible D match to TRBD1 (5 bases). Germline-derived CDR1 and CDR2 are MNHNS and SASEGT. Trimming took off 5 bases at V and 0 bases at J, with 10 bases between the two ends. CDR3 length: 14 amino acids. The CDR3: CASSRDGMNTEAFF. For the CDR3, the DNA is TGTGCCAGCAGTAGGGACGGGATGAACACTGAAGCTTTCTTT.

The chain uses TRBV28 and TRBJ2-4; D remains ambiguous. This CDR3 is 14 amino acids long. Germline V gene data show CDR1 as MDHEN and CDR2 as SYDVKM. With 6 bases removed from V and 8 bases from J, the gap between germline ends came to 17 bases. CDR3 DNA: TGTGCCAGCAGCCAAAATTTAGGGAATGACATTCAGTACTTC. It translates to CASSQNLGNDIQYF.